The 6 T cell receptor beta chains in this list originate from one sample, sequenced in a study of T cell responses to AZD1222 COVID-19 vaccine. TCRdb's table, derived via immunoSEQ multiplex PCR, lists solely in-frame clones and lacks some. Altogether approximately 150,000 clones are present, roughly nine tenths being singletons, with the ten largest covering approximately 3.6%. This specimen consisted of peripheral blood, obtained 28 days after the second AZD1222 dose. These receptors came from an adult who received the AZD1222 COVID-19 vaccine.

This rearrangement joins TRBV4-1 to TRBJ2-1; no clear D gene. The V gene's germline CDR1 is MGHRA and CDR2 YSYEKL. The CDR3 is made up of 14 amino acids. V dropped 4 bases and J dropped 4 bases, with 11 bases sitting between them. The CDR3 reads CASSLLTSYNEQFF. The CDR3, as DNA: TGCGCCAGCAGCCTGTTAACCTCTTACAATGAGCAGTTCTTC.

This chain connects TRBV30 to TRBJ2-5, with D hard to call. Germline assignment: CDR1 GTSNPN and CDR2 SVGIG (reference sequence). V lost 7 bases and J 1 base, leaving 13 bases between the germline ends. CDR3 length: 13 residues. CDR3 residues: CASAYTIQETQYF. DNA for the CDR3: TGTGCCTCCGCGTACACCATCCAAGAGACCCAGTACTTC.

The V gene is TRBV12-3 or TRBV12-4, the J gene TRBJ1-2, with D possibly TRBD1 on 5 matching bases. Trimming removed 5 bases from V and 6 bases from J, with 13 bases in between. This CDR3 contains 13 residues. CDR3 sequence: CASSRGLPDGYTF. CDR3 DNA: TGTGCCAGCAGTCGGGGCTTACCCGATGGCTACACCTTC.

The rearrangement uses TRBV7-3 and TRBJ2-1, with TRBD2 as a possible D gene (5 bases). Germline V gene data show CDR1 as SGHTA and CDR2 as FQGTGA. CDR3 size: 14 residues. V lost 2 bases, J lost 7 bases, and 12 bases lay in between. The CDR3 bases are TGTGCCAGCAGCTTAGACTATCGGGCAAATGAGCAGTTCTTC. This codes for CASSLDYRANEQFF.

V and J are TRBV7-8 and TRBJ1-3, with D maybe TRBD1 (6 bases). V was cut by 7 bases and J by 4 bases, with 20 bases left in between. Looked up from germline, CDR1 is SGHVS and CDR2 is FQNEAQ. The CDR3 length is 16 residues. The CDR3 nucleotides read TGTGCCAGCACCCTAGGCGGGGGGGCCGCGGGAAACACCATATATTTT. Encoded protein: CASTLGGGAAGNTIYF.

The chain has TRBV5-5 and TRBJ2-7; D is perhaps TRBD1 (6 bases). The CDR3 is 16 amino acids. Trimming stripped 3 bases from V and 0 bases from J, with 16 bases between. From germline, CDR1 is SGHKS and CDR2 YYEKEE (reference sequence). The CDR3 sequence: CASSSPQGTPSYEQYF. For the CDR3, the DNA is TGTGCCAGCAGCTCCCCCCAGGGGACCCCCTCCTACGAGCAGTACTTC.